What follows are 21 T cell receptor beta chains derived from one specimen sequenced in a study of cytomegalovirus exposure and HLA in healthy donors. The table came from immunoSEQ multiplex PCR; TCRdb's copy has only in-frame clones and leaves some out. The sample yields some 120,000 clones, roughly 89% seen once. Source material: PBMCs. These receptor sequences come from a man younger than 45 in good health and CMV-seronegative.

This chain joins TRBV6-1 and TRBJ2-7, with TRBD2 identical over 11 bases. The CDR3 covers 18 residues. V gave up 4 bases and J gave up 0 bases; unmatched junction bases: 11. Germline assignment: CDR1 MNHNS and CDR2 SASEGT. CDR3 bases: TGTGCCAGCAGTGGGGAGTGGACTAGCGGGCAGACCTCCTACGAGCAGTACTTC. Amino acid sequence: CASSGEWTSGQTSYEQYF.

This chain uses TRBV14 with TRBJ2-3; TRBD1 is a possible D gene (5 bases). Germline CDR1 SGHDN, CDR2 FVKESK. The CDR3 has 15 amino acids. The ends were cut back, 3 bases at V and 5 bases at J, with 15 bases in the middle. DNA for the CDR3: TGTGCCAGCAGCCATACGTCCGGGCAGGGAGATACGCAGTATTTT. Translation gives CASSHTSGQGDTQYF.

The V call is TRBV28, the J call TRBJ2-5; the match to TRBD2 covers 11 bases. The CDR3 extends over 17 amino acids. Germline V gene data show CDR1 as MDHEN and CDR2 as SYDVKM. V was pared by 3 bases and J by 1 base, with 7 bases of the junction left unmatched. CDR3 sequence reads: CASSLGASGGPQETQYF. As DNA, the CDR3 is TGTGCCAGCAGTTTGGGCGCTAGCGGGGGGCCCCAAGAGACCCAGTACTTC.

The chain carries TRBV5-6 and TRBJ1-2; D may be TRBD1 (6 bases). The V gene lost 4 bases and the J gene lost 2 bases, with 9 bases spanning the gap. The length of the CDR3 is 13 residues. Germline CDR1 and CDR2: SGHDT and YYEEEE. The CDR3 DNA is TGTGCCAGCAGCACTGGACAGAACTATGGCTACACCTTC. It translates to CASSTGQNYGYTF.

The chain uses TRBV19 and TRBJ2-7; D might be TRBD2 (6 bases). Germline V gene lookup returns CDR1 LNHDA and CDR2 SQIVND (reference sequence). CDR3 length: 14 residues. Trimming took off 6 bases at V and 6 bases at J, with 18 bases between the two ends. The CDR3 here is CASSPLTGVGEQYF. The CDR3 coding sequence is TGTGCCAGTAGCCCACTGACGGGAGTCGGCGAGCAGTACTTC.

V gene TRBV4-1 combines with J gene TRBJ1-4, with TRBD1 identical over 7 bases. J gave up 4 bases and V 0 bases, and 8 bases lay outside the gene matches. The CDR3 loop spans 17 amino acids. In germline, CDR1 is MGHRA, CDR2 YSYEKL. In nucleotides, the CDR3 is TGCGCCAGCAGCCAAGACGTTCGACAGGGTGATAATGAAAAACTGTTTTTT. It encodes CASSQDVRQGDNEKLFF.

This rearrangement joins TRBV7-9 to TRBJ1-2, with 12 positions matching TRBD1. Germline CDR1 is SEHNR and CDR2 is FQNEAQ (reference sequence). The CDR3 is 16 amino acids. J gave up 8 bases and V 1 base, and 8 bases lay outside the gene matches. The CDR3 region has the DNA TGTGCCAGCAGCTTAGAACGGGACAGGGGGCTGCGGGGCTACACCTTC. Its protein is CASSLERDRGLRGYTF. The complete variable domain, with remaining parts taken from reference TRBV7-9 and TRBJ1-2, reads DTGVSQNPRHKITKRGQNVTFRCDPISEHNRLYWYRQTLGQGPEFLTYFQNEAQLEKSRLLSDRFSAERPKGSFSTLEIQRTEQGDSAMYLCASSLERDRGLRGYTFGSGTRLTVV.

The rearrangement links TRBV11-2 to TRBJ2-1; TRBD2 aligns across 8 bases. This CDR3 contains 15 residues. V was clipped by 4 bases and J by 4 bases; unmatched bases: 6. The germline V gene encodes CDR1 SGHAT and CDR2 FQNNGV. DNA of the CDR3: TGTGCCAGCAGCTCTGGGGCTAGCGGGTACAATGAGCAGTTCTTC. Encoded protein: CASSSGASGYNEQFF.

The V and J genes are TRBV7-2 and TRBJ1-3; D is possibly TRBD1 (5 bases). The CDR3 runs to 15 residues. Trimming left V 1 base short and J 0 bases short, with 7 bases between. Germline CDR1 is SGHTA and CDR2 is FQGNSA. CDR3 amino acids: CASSLDRSSGNTIYF. For the CDR3, the DNA is TGTGCCAGCAGCTTAGACAGGAGCTCTGGAAACACCATATATTTT.

V usage is TRBV28 and J usage is TRBJ2-2; weak D call: TRBD1 (5 bases). Looked up from germline, CDR1 is MDHEN and CDR2 is SYDVKM. Trimming shortened V by 1 base and J by 3 bases, and 9 bases separated the two germline ends. The CDR3 spans 15 residues. CDR3 amino acids: CASSLSYRHTGELFF. CDR3 DNA: TGTGCCAGCAGTTTATCTTACAGGCACACCGGGGAGCTGTTTTTT.

The CDR3 loop reads CASSLGTSGGGQDTQYF. The DNA for the CDR3 is TGTGCCAGCAGCTTAGGGACTAGCGGGGGGGGCCAAGATACGCAGTATTTT. The chain carries TRBV7-2 and TRBJ2-3; the match to TRBD2 covers 15 bases. The CDR3 consists of 17 residues. The germline V gene has CDR1 SGHTA and CDR2 FQGNSA. Trimming at V came to 1 base and at J to 5 bases, leaving 4 bases not matched to a gene. Combining the CDR3 with reference TRBV7-2 and TRBJ2-3 gives the whole variable domain GAGVSQSPSNKVTEKGKDVELRCDPISGHTALYWYRQSLGQGLEFLIYFQGNSAPDKSGLPSDRFSAERTGGSVSTLTIQRTQQEDSAVYLCASSLGTSGGGQDTQYFGPGTRLTVL.

The gene calls are TRBV7-9 and TRBJ1-6, with D unresolved. This CDR3 is built from 16 residues. The V and J ends lost 5 bases and 0 bases respectively, with 11 bases between them. The V gene's germline CDR1 is SEHNR and CDR2 FQNEAQ (reference sequence). The CDR3 DNA is TGTGCCAGCAGCGTCACCGACATCTCCTATAATTCACCCCTCCACTTT. It specifies CASSVTDISYNSPLHF.

The genes are TRBV29-1 and TRBJ2-5; the match to TRBD1 covers 11 bases. This CDR3 comprises 13 residues. The germline gives CDR1 SQVTM, CDR2 ANQGSEA. Trimming at V came to 6 bases and at J to 4 bases, leaving 4 bases not matched to a gene. The chain's CDR3 is CSVGQGAGETQYF. The CDR3 coding sequence is TGCAGCGTCGGACAGGGGGCGGGAGAGACCCAGTACTTC.

The chain is built from TRBV7-2 and TRBJ2-7; D not resolved. Germline-derived CDR1 and CDR2 are SGHTA and FQGNSA. Trimming took 1 base from V and 0 from J, leaving 7 bases between them. The CDR3 is made up of 14 amino acids. The CDR3: CASSLVTGSYEQYF. For the CDR3, the DNA is TGTGCCAGCAGCTTAGTAACTGGCTCCTACGAGCAGTACTTC.

V and J are TRBV7-9 and TRBJ1-2, with D possibly being TRBD1 (6 bases). V was clipped by 2 bases and J by 2 bases, with 12 bases between them. Germline V CDR1 and CDR2: SEHNR, FQNEAQ (reference sequence). The CDR3 spans 15 residues. CDR3 nucleotide sequence: TGTGCCAGCAGCTTATCCAGGGGCCGGAACTATGGCTACACCTTC. Its protein is CASSLSRGRNYGYTF.

The CDR3 region is CASSVGGGGFYNEQFF. The CDR3 nucleotides read TGTGCCAGCAGCGTAGGAGGCGGGGGGTTTTACAATGAGCAGTTCTTC. The chain employs TRBV9 and TRBJ2-1; 8 bases are shared with TRBD2. Germline-derived CDR1 and CDR2 are SGDLS and YYNGEE. Trimming took 0 bases from V and 4 from J; bases not matched to a gene: 6. CDR3 length equals 16 residues.

The rearrangement joins TRBV27 to TRBJ2-1, with 10 bases aligning to TRBD2. Germline values: CDR1 MNHEY, CDR2 SMNVEV (reference sequence). The CDR3 spans 15 residues. The J segment lost 7 bases and the V segment lost 6 bases, leaving 9 bases of the junction unmatched. The CDR3 DNA follows: TGTGCCAGCAGAGAGCGGGGGGGCCGGAGGAATGAGCAGTTCTTC. Translating it yields CASRERGGRRNEQFF.

V usage is TRBV19 and J usage is TRBJ1-2, with 7 bases matching TRBD1. Trimming removed 6 bases from V and 4 bases from J; junction bases left unmatched: 8. The CDR3 is 14 amino acids. Germline loops: CDR1 LNHDA, CDR2 SQIVND (reference sequence). CDR3 protein: CASRTGAQGYGYTF. DNA of the CDR3: TGTGCCAGTAGAACAGGGGCCCAGGGCTATGGCTACACCTTC.

J is TRBJ2-7 and V is TRBV28; 9 nucleotides agree with TRBD1. This CDR3 comprises 16 residues. Germline-derived CDR1 and CDR2 are MDHEN and SYDVKM. V dropped 0 bases and J dropped 6; count of bases not matched to a gene: 9. CDR3 amino acids: CASSLWGDRASGEQYF. The CDR3 region has the DNA TGTGCCAGCAGTTTATGGGGGGACAGGGCGTCTGGCGAGCAGTACTTC.

This sequence joins TRBV9 and TRBJ2-3; tentative D call: TRBD1 (6 bases). CDR1 is SGDLS and CDR2 is YYNGEE in the germline V gene. Between the trimmed V and J ends, which lost 5 bases and 1 base, there was a span of 11 bases. The CDR3 is 14 residues long. CDR3 sequence: CASSPGDRTDTQYF. The CDR3 nucleotides read TGTGCCAGCAGTCCAGGGGACCGCACAGATACGCAGTATTTT.

V and J are TRBV27 and TRBJ1-3, with a possible D match to TRBD1 (5 bases). V was clipped by 5 bases and J by 5 bases, with 16 bases between them. CDR1 and CDR2 (germline): MNHEY, SMNVEV (reference sequence). The CDR3 consists of 15 residues. Here the CDR3 DNA reads TGTGCCAGCAGTCCGATTCAGGGTGGTAGAAACACCATATATTTT. This translates into CASSPIQGGRNTIYF.